This T cell receptor beta chain was documented in a study of T cell changes during pregnancy in multiple sclerosis. The CDR3 contains 15 residues. The J segment lost 6 bases and the V segment lost 0 bases, leaving 5 bases of the junction unmatched. Germline V CDR1 and CDR2: MNHEY, SMNVEV (reference sequence). The protocol was immunoSEQ multiplex PCR, while the TCRdb copy is restricted to in-frame clones and leaves out a portion. The repertoire holds approximately 71,000 clones, roughly 92% seen once, with 1.5% to 2.5% in the top ten. This TCR was recovered from a female donor with multiple sclerosis, enrolled in a pregnancy study. V gene TRBV27 combines with J gene TRBJ1-5; 7 nucleotides agree with TRBD1. This specimen consisted of peripheral blood, obtained in the second trimester of pregnancy. CDR3 loop: CASSLSGQVFQPQHF. Here the CDR3 DNA reads TGTGCCAGCAGTTTATCCGGACAGGTCTTTCAGCCCCAGCATTTT.